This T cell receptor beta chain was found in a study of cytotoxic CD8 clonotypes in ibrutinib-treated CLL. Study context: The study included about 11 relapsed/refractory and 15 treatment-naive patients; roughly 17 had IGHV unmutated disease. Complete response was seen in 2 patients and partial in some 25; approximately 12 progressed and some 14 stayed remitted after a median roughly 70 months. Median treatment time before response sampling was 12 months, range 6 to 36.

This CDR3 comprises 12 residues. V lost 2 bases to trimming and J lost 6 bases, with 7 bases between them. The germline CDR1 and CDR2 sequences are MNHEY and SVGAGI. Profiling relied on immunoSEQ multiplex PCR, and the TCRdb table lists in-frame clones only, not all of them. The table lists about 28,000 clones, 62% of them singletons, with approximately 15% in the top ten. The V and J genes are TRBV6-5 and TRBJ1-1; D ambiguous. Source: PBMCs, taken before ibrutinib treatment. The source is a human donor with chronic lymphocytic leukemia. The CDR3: CASSYRGAEAFF. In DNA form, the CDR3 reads TGTGCCAGCAGTTACCGGGGTGCTGAAGCTTTCTTT.